The entry that follows covers one TCR beta chain sequence. Its antigen remains unidentified. One entry per CDR3 protein, called by TCRdb with MiXCR from the 5' RACE reads. The repertoire holds over 450,000 distinct CDR3 sequences, with roughly an eighth as singletons. This sample stems from a study of CD8 T cells in ankylosing spondylitis. Study-wide findings and caveats: Under 10 highly homologous variants formed a TCR beta motif that appeared characteristic of ankylosing spondylitis blood.

From germline, CDR1 is MNHEY and CDR2 SVGAGI. Trimming at V came to 4 bases and at J to 6 bases, leaving 6 bases not matched to a gene. This CDR3 spans 14 amino acids. V usage is TRBV6-5 and J usage is TRBJ2-1, with 7 bases fitting TRBD1. The sequence was collected from a male donor with ankylosing spondylitis. Sample: blood, either unsorted or a sorted T cell fraction (not recorded which). The chain's CDR3 is CASSSSTGRNEQFF. The DNA for the CDR3 is TGTGCCAGCAGTTCATCGACAGGGCGCAATGAGCAGTTCTTC.